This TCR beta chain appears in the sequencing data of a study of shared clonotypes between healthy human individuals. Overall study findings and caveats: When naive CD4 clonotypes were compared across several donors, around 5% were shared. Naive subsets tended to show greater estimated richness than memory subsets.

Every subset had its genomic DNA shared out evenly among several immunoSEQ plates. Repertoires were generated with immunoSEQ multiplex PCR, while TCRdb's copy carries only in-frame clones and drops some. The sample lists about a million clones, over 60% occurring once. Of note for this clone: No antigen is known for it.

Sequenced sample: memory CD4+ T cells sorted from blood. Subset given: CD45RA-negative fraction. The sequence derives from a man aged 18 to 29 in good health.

The DNA for the CDR3 is TGTGCCAGCAGCTCGAGGTTAGGGGATTATGGCTACACCTTC. The encoded protein is CASSSRLGDYGYTF. This chain uses TRBV11-2 with TRBJ1-2, with D possibly matching TRBD1 (5 bases). CDR1 SGHAT and CDR2 FQNNGV come from the germline V gene. V was clipped by 4 bases and J by 5 bases, with 14 bases between them. This CDR3 spans 14 amino acids.